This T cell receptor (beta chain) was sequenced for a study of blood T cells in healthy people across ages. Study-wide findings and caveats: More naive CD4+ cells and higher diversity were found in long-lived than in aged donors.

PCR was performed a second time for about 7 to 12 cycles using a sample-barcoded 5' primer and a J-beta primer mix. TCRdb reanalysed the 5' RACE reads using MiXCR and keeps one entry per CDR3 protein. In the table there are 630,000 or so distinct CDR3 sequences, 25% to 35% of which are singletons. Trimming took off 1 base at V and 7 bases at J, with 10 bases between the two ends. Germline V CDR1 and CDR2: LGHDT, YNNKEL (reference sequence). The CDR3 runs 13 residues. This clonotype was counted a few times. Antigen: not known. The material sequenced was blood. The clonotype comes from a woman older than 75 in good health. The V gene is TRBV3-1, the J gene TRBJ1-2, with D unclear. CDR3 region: CASSQVDGSGYTF. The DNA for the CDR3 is TGTGCCAGCAGCCAAGTTGACGGGTCTGGCTACACCTTC.